What follows is one T cell receptor (beta chain) and its context. Its antigen is not identified. Some clones are missing from TCRdb's copy, which holds only in-frame ones; the method was immunoSEQ multiplex PCR. The sample has under 400,000 clones, over 75% seen once. This record comes from a study of cytomegalovirus exposure and HLA in healthy donors. Study overall: The 120 or so validation repertoires used a platform that matched the one used for the 500 to 700 first-cohort repertoires, as a later analysis reported.

Germline assignment: CDR1 SNHLY and CDR2 FYNNEI. With V trimmed by 5 bases and J by 6 bases, 9 bases remained unmatched. The CDR3 spans 14 residues. The validation cohort, a group of more than 95 subjects, included the donors and was separate from the approximately 670-subject first cohort. General observations from the study: Associated with cytomegalovirus, according to the listing, were some 150 TCR beta chains. The dataset shows that most TCR sequences were rare, while some public TCRs occurred in many donors.

This chain links TRBV2 with TRBJ2-7, with TRBD1 matching 8 bases. This sequence originates from a man aged 30 to 39 in good health and CMV-seronegative. Material: PBMCs. CDR3 loop: CASSSPGQGFEQYF. CDR3 bases: TGTGCCAGCAGTTCCCCTGGACAGGGATTCGAGCAGTACTTC.